The rows below give T cell receptor beta chains drawn from one sample of a study of cytomegalovirus exposure and HLA in healthy donors. Profiled with immunoSEQ multiplex PCR; TCRdb holds only in-frame clones, not every one. Of some 160,000 clones in the sample, around 77% were seen once. Input material: PBMCs. These receptor sequences come from a man aged 45 to 65 in good health and CMV-seropositive. CDR3s include the opening cysteine and the closing phenylalanine or tryptophan.

j_gene: TRBJ2-2; v_gene: TRBV4-2; CDR3aa: CASSQDRLTGYTGELFF
j_gene: TRBJ2-5; v_gene: TRBV7-9; CDR3aa: CASSPGWRETQYF
j_gene: TRBJ2-3; v_gene: TRBV29-1; CDR3aa: CSVDSTGGNTDTQYF
j_gene: TRBJ2-5; v_gene: TRBV5-1; CDR3aa: CASSLYAAGAMGETQYF
j_gene: TRBJ2-6; v_gene: TRBV18; CDR3aa: CASSPPLMHSGANVLTF
j_gene: TRBJ1-1; v_gene: TRBV5-6; CDR3aa: CASRNWGGTEAFF
j_gene: TRBJ1-4; v_gene: TRBV4-1; CDR3aa: CASSQELIPGEKLFF
j_gene: TRBJ1-6; v_gene: TRBV6-4; CDR3aa: CASSDSAAHNSPLHF
j_gene: TRBJ2-7; v_gene: TRBV10-1; CDR3aa: CASSESGTAYEQYF
j_gene: TRBJ2-3; v_gene: TRBV5-4; CDR3aa: CASSLGTRWPDTQYF
j_gene: TRBJ2-7; v_gene: TRBV10-1; CDR3aa: CASSEGLTEQYF
j_gene: TRBJ2-5; v_gene: TRBV6-6; CDR3aa: CASFRGQGLRETQYF
j_gene: TRBJ2-7; v_gene: TRBV11-2; CDR3aa: CASSLLQPPYEQYF
j_gene: TRBJ1-2; v_gene: TRBV14; CDR3aa: CASALGAQYGYTF
j_gene: TRBJ2-1; v_gene: TRBV5-6; CDR3aa: CASSFTSGGGNEQFF
j_gene: TRBJ1-5; v_gene: TRBV6-1; CDR3aa: CASRRGINQPQHF
j_gene: TRBJ2-1; v_gene: TRBV30; CDR3aa: CAWSPGQGARNEQFF
j_gene: TRBJ2-7; v_gene: TRBV7-2; CDR3aa: CASSLARGGRSYEQYF
j_gene: TRBJ1-1; v_gene: TRBV15; CDR3aa: CATSIGRTGLGGTEAFF
j_gene: TRBJ2-7; v_gene: TRBV5-4; CDR3aa: CASTSPLSTSGGDEQYF
j_gene: TRBJ2-1; v_gene: TRBV7-9; CDR3aa: CASSLGIAATSEYNEQFF
j_gene: TRBJ2-5; v_gene: TRBV14; CDR3aa: CASSRRGTETQYF
j_gene: TRBJ1-1; v_gene: TRBV10-3; CDR3aa: CAIRKQGAGTEAFF
j_gene: TRBJ2-7; v_gene: TRBV4-1; CDR3aa: CASSQGIGTGFYEQYF
j_gene: TRBJ2-3; v_gene: TRBV10-1; CDR3aa: CASKGGGAGTDTQYF
j_gene: TRBJ1-4; v_gene: TRBV4-1; CDR3aa: CASSQEHGGNEKLFF
j_gene: TRBJ2-7; v_gene: TRBV15; CDR3aa: CATAGDRGPYEQYF
j_gene: TRBJ2-7; v_gene: TRBV11-2; CDR3aa: CASSLGRRVTYEQYF
j_gene: TRBJ2-7; v_gene: TRBV23-1; CDR3aa: CASSRAGSYEQYF
j_gene: TRBJ2-1; v_gene: TRBV7-6; CDR3aa: CASSLGGSSGATRYNEQFF
j_gene: TRBJ2-5; v_gene: TRBV5-1; CDR3aa: CASSLGQGFGQETQYF
j_gene: TRBJ1-1; v_gene: TRBV10-3; CDR3aa: CATRRDREGTEAFF
j_gene: TRBJ2-1; v_gene: TRBV5-1; CDR3aa: CASSLAGIREQFF
j_gene: TRBJ2-2; v_gene: TRBV5-1; CDR3aa: CASSFGLAGDLNTGELFF